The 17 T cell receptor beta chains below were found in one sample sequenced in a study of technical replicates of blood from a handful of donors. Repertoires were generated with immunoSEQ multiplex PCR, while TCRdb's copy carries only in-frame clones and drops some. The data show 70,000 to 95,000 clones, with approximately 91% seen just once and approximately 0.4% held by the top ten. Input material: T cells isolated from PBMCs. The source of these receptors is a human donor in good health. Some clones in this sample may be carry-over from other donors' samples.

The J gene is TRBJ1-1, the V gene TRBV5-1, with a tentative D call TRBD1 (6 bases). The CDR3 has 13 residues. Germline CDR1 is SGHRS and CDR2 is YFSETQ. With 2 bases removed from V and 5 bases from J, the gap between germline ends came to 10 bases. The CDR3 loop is CASSFGTGTEAFF. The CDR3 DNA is TGCGCCAGCAGCTTTGGAACAGGGACTGAAGCTTTCTTT.

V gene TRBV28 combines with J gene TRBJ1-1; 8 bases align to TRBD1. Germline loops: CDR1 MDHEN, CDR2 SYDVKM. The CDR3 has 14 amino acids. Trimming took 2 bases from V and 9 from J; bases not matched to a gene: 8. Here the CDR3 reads CASSLPTDRVQAFF. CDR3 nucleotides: TGTGCCAGCAGTTTACCTACGGACAGGGTTCAAGCTTTCTTT.

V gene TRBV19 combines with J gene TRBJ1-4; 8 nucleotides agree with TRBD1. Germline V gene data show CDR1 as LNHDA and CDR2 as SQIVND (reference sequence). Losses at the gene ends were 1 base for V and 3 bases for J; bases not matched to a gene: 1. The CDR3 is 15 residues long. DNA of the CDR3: TGTGCCAGTAGTATAGGGGACAGGTCTAATGAAAAACTGTTTTTT. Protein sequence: CASSIGDRSNEKLFF.

In DNA form, the CDR3 reads TGTGCCAGCAGCTTATTAGAATCCGGGGAGCTGTTTTTT. It encodes CASSLLESGELFF. The rearrangement links TRBV11-3 to TRBJ2-2, with unresolved D. The CDR3 length is 13 residues. Between the trimmed V and J ends, which lost 2 bases and 6 bases, there was a span of 7 bases. CDR1 and CDR2 from the germline V gene are SGHNT and YENEEA.

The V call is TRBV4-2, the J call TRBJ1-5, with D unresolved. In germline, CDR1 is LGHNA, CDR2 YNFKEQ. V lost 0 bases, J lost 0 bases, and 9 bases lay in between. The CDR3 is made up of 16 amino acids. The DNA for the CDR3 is TGTGCCAGCAGCCAAGAGCACGGGTATAGCAATCAGCCCCAGCATTTT. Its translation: CASSQEHGYSNQPQHF.

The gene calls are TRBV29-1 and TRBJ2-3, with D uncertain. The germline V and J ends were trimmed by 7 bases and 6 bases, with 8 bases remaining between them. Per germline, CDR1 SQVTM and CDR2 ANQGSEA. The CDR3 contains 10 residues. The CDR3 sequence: CSADSDTQYF. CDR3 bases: TGCAGCGCCGACTCCGATACGCAGTATTTT.

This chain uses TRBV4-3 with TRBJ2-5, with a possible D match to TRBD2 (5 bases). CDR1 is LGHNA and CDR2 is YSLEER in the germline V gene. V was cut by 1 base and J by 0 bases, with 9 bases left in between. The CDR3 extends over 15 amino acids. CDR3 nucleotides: TGCGCCAGCAGCCAAGGTCTAGCTGACCAAGAGACCCAGTACTTC. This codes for CASSQGLADQETQYF.

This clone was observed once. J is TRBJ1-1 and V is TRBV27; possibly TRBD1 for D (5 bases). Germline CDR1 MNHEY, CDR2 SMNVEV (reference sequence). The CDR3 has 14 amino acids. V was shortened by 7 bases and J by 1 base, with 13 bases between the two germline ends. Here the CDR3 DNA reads TGTGCCAGCATACTCTCGGGGGGGAACACTGAAGCTTTCTTT. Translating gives CASILSGGNTEAFF.

This CDR3 reads CASSMGTGPYEQYF. CDR3 DNA sequence: TGTGCCAGTAGTATGGGAACAGGCCCCTACGAGCAGTACTTC. V gene TRBV19 combines with J gene TRBJ2-7, with TRBD1 as a possible D gene (5 bases). Germline CDR1 and CDR2: LNHDA and SQIVND (reference sequence). This CDR3 is built from 14 residues. The V end lost 3 bases, the J end lost 2 bases, and 11 bases lay between the germline ends. Supplemented by reference TRBV19 and TRBJ2-7, the full variable domain reads DGGITQSPKYLFRKEGQNVTLSCEQNLNHDAMYWYRQDPGQGLRLIYYSQIVNDFQKGDIAEGYSVSREKKESFPLTVTSAQKNPTAFYLCASSMGTGPYEQYFGPGTRLTVT.

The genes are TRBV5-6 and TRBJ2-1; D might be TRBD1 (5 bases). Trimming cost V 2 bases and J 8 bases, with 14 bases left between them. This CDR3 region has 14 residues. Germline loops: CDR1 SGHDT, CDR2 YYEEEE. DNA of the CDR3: TGTGCCAGCAGCTTAGCCCTCCAGGGCCATGAGCAGTTCTTC. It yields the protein CASSLALQGHEQFF.

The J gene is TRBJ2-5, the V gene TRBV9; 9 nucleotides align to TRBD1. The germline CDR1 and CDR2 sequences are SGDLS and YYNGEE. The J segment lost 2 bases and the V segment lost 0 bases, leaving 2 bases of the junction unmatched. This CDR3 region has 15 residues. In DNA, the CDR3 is TGTGCCAGCAGCGTAGAGGGGACAGGGCAAGAGACCCAGTACTTC. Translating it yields CASSVEGTGQETQYF.

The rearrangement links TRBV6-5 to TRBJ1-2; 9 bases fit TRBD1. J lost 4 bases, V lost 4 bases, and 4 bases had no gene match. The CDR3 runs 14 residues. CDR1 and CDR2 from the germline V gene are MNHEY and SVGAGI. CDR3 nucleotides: TGTGCCAGCAGTTTGACAGGGGGTGTCTATGGCTACACCTTC. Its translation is CASSLTGGVYGYTF.

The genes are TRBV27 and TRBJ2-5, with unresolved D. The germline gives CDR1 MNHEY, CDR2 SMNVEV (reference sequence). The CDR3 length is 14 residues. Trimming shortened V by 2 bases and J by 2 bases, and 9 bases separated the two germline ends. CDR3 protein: CASSLGFGQETQYF. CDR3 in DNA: TGTGCCAGCAGTTTAGGGTTCGGGCAAGAGACCCAGTACTTC.

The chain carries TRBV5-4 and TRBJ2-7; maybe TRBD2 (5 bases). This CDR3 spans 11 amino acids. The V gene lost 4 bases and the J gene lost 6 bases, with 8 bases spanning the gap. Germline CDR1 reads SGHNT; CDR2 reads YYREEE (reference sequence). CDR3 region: CASSPGVEQYF. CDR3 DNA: TGTGCCAGCAGCCCCGGGGTCGAGCAGTACTTC.

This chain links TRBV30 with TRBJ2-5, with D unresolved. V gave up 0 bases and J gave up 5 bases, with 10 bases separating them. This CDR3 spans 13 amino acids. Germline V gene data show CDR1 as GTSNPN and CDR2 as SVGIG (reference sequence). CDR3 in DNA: TGTGCCTGGAGTGTACGTTCTCAGGAGACCCAGTACTTC. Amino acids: CAWSVRSQETQYF.

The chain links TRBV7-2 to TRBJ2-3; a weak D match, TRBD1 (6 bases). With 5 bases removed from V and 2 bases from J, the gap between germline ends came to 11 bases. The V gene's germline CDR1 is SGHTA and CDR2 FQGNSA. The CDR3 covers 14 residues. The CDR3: CASSEGQYTDTQYF. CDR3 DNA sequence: TGTGCCAGCAGCGAAGGACAGTACACAGATACGCAGTATTTT.

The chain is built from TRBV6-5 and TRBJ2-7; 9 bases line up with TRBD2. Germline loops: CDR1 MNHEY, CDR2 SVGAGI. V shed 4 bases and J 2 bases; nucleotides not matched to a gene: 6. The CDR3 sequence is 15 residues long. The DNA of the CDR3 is TGTGCCAGCAGTTCTCTCAGCGGGAGGCCCTACGAGCAGTACTTC. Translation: CASSSLSGRPYEQYF.